Below, one TCR beta chain is given with its context. V lost 3 bases, J lost 6 bases, and 3 bases stayed unmatched. Germline V gene sequence: CDR1 SGHDN, CDR2 FVKESK. The CDR3 totals 13 residues. Some clones are missing from TCRdb's copy, which holds only in-frame ones; the method was immunoSEQ multiplex PCR. The top ten clones hold roughly 0.5% of a sample with about 48,000 clones, about 93% of them seen once. The entry originates in a study of T cell changes during pregnancy in multiple sclerosis. The source material was CD4+ T cells from peripheral blood mononuclear cells, sampled in the first trimester of pregnancy. The V gene is TRBV14, the J gene TRBJ2-7, with TRBD1 identical over 9 bases. This TCR derives from a female donor with multiple sclerosis, enrolled in a pregnancy study. The CDR3 here is CASSHLTGGEQYF. The CDR3 DNA reads as TGTGCCAGCAGCCATTTGACAGGGGGCGAGCAGTACTTC.